A single sample gave rise to the 10 T cell receptor beta chains below, sequenced in a study of cytomegalovirus exposure and HLA in healthy donors. Researchers ran the PCR with 60 Vbeta and 13 Jbeta primers. Assay: immunoSEQ multiplex PCR; the TCRdb copy retains only in-frame clones and omits some. The table records some 180,000 clones, roughly 78% of them present only once. Sequencing was carried out using PBMCs. The receptors come from a woman aged 30 to 39 in good health and CMV-seropositive.

V and J are TRBV2 and TRBJ2-4; D is unclear. The V end was cut by 7 bases, the J end by 8 bases, with 12 bases between. The CDR3 sequence is 12 residues long. Germline CDR1 is SNHLY and CDR2 is FYNNEI. The CDR3 coding sequence is TGTGCCAGCAATCGCGATGGAGACATTCAGTACTTC. Translated, it gives CASNRDGDIQYF.

The chain combines TRBV5-1 with TRBJ2-2, with 8 bases fitting TRBD1. The CDR3 contains 14 residues. The V gene's germline CDR1 is SGHRS and CDR2 YFSETQ. The junction had 3 bases not matched to a gene; V was cut back by 4 bases and J by 4 bases. The CDR3 loop is CASSPTGGTGELFF. The CDR3 region has the DNA TGCGCCAGCAGCCCAACAGGGGGCACCGGGGAGCTGTTTTTT. Combining the CDR3 with reference TRBV5-1 and TRBJ2-2 gives the whole variable domain KAGVTQTPRYLIKTRGQQVTLSCSPISGHRSVSWYQQTPGQGLQFLFEYFSETQRNKGNFPGRFSGRQFSNSRSEMNVSTLELGDSALYLCASSPTGGTGELFFGEGSRLTVL.

The chain recombines TRBV7-2 with TRBJ2-7; the match to TRBD2 covers 7 bases. Germline lookup yields CDR1 SGHTA and CDR2 FQGNSA. The junction had 10 bases not matched to a gene; V was cut back by 2 bases and J by 6 bases. CDR3 length equals 15 residues. The CDR3 sequence is CASSLSGLGTSEQYF. The CDR3 DNA sequence: TGTGCCAGCAGCTTAAGCGGACTAGGGACGAGCGAGCAGTACTTC.

About this clone itself: One end of the junction varies from germline; a read error may be responsible. The chain recombines TRBV5-4 with TRBJ2-3; 16 bases fit TRBD2. Germline assignment: CDR1 SGHNT and CDR2 YYREEE (reference sequence). The CDR3 sequence is 13 residues long. The CDR3 DNA follows: TGTGCCAGCAGCTTGCACGGGACTAGCGGGAGGGCCTTT. This translates into CASSLHGTSGRAF.

V gene TRBV5-4 combines with J gene TRBJ2-7; tentatively, D is TRBD2 (7 bases). CDR1 is SGHNT and CDR2 is YYREEE in the germline V gene (reference sequence). This CDR3 contains 15 residues. V lost 3 bases, J lost 6 bases, and 19 bases lay in between. The CDR3 sequence: CASSSPGGPDGEQYF. The CDR3 nucleotides read TGTGCCAGCAGCTCCCCGGGGGGCCCTGATGGCGAGCAGTACTTC.

The J gene is TRBJ2-2, the V gene TRBV6-5; D is undetermined. The CDR3 is made up of 14 amino acids. Per the germline V gene, CDR1 is MNHEY and CDR2 is SVGAGI. The V gene lost 5 bases and the J gene lost 4 bases, with 11 bases spanning the gap. The CDR3 sequence: CASSRAGVTGELFF. The DNA of the CDR3 is TGTGCCAGCAGTCGTGCCGGAGTCACCGGGGAGCTGTTTTTT.

V usage is TRBV2 and J usage is TRBJ2-2; 8 nucleotides match TRBD1. The CDR3 is 15 residues long. Germline values: CDR1 SNHLY, CDR2 FYNNEI. J lost 4 bases, V lost 6 bases, and 7 bases had no gene match. Here the CDR3 reads CASSRQGASTGELFF. As DNA, the CDR3 is TGTGCCAGCAGCCGTCAGGGGGCTAGCACCGGGGAGCTGTTTTTT.

The genes are TRBV4-1 and TRBJ2-7; the D gene is possibly TRBD2 (6 bases). This CDR3 is built from 15 residues. The V gene lost 0 bases and the J gene lost 4 bases, with 13 bases spanning the gap. Germline V CDR1 and CDR2: MGHRA, YSYEKL. The CDR3 spells CASSQERLDWYEQYF. Here the CDR3 DNA reads TGCGCCAGCAGCCAAGAGAGACTAGATTGGTACGAGCAGTACTTC.

V is TRBV21-1 and J is TRBJ2-7; the D call TRBD1 from the table was never checked on the DNA. TRBV21-1 is reported as a pseudogene. The CDR3 is made up of 12 amino acids. The CDR3 DNA is TGTGCCAGCAAGGGACAGGGGTACGAGCAGTACTTC. It yields the protein CASKGQGYEQYF.

The gene calls are TRBV27 and TRBJ2-3, with 10 bases that match TRBD2. Trimming cost V 6 bases and J 6 bases; bases outside gene matches: 15. This CDR3 region has 17 residues. The germline V gene has CDR1 MNHEY and CDR2 SMNVEV (reference sequence). Written as DNA, the CDR3 is TGTGCCAGCAGCCGCGGAGAGACTAGCGGGTTTCTGGATACGCAGTATTTT. Protein: CASSRGETSGFLDTQYF.